One and the same sample provided the 15 T cell receptor beta chains below, sequenced in a study of blood T cell repertoires in COVID-19 (dated by TCRdb to 2018 to 2021). To prepare the library, the immunoSEQ multiplex PCR assay was applied. Held by TCRdb, this immuneACCESS table contains in-frame sequences only and omits some clones. Under half of the omission traces to an unresolved V gene where checked; the cause of the rest is unknown. In this sample the table shows 200,000 to 300,000 clones, roughly four fifths of which occur a single time. The ten most abundant clones make up about 4.4% of the sample. The sequencing input was peripheral blood. These receptors were taken from a woman between 65 and 79 years old with acute or convalescent COVID-19.

The genes are TRBV19 and TRBJ1-5; 7 bases are a match to TRBD1. Germline values: CDR1 LNHDA, CDR2 SQIVND (reference sequence). V was pared by 4 bases and J by 4 bases, with 7 bases of the junction left unmatched. This CDR3 region has 15 residues. The CDR3 region is CASSTGTAPNQPQHF. CDR3 DNA sequence: TGTGCCAGTAGTACGGGGACAGCCCCAAATCAGCCCCAGCATTTT.

The chain recombines TRBV6-5 with TRBJ2-7; 7 nucleotides align to TRBD1. CDR1 and CDR2 (germline): MNHEY, SVGAGI. After removal of 6 bases from V and 5 bases from J, the junction contained 10 bases not matched to a gene. The CDR3 has 14 residues. This CDR3 is CASRNRGAEHEQYF. The CDR3 DNA reads as TGTGCCAGCAGAAACAGGGGAGCGGAACACGAGCAGTACTTC.

The CDR3 DNA reads as TGTGCCAGCAGCCCCCTAGGAGCTTACGAGCAGTACTTC. Its protein product is CASSPLGAYEQYF. V is TRBV28 and J is TRBJ2-7; D is undetermined. This CDR3 has 13 residues. The V and J ends lost 6 bases and 4 bases respectively, with 13 bases between them. CDR1 and CDR2 from the germline V gene are MDHEN and SYDVKM.

With respect to this clone: Other DNA variants within this sample encode the same CDR3. The genes are TRBV2 and TRBJ1-5; TRBD1 matches at 8 bases. The V gene end was trimmed by 5 bases and the J gene end by 3 bases; junction bases not matched to a gene: 3. The CDR3 is 14 amino acids. Germline lookup yields CDR1 SNHLY and CDR2 FYNNEI. CDR3 loop: CASSRTGNNQPQHF. CDR3 bases: TGTGCCAGCAGTCGGACAGGGAACAATCAGCCCCAGCATTTT.

This sequence joins TRBV3-1 (or the pseudogene TRBV3-2) and TRBJ2-1; a weak D match, TRBD2 (7 bases). From germline, CDR1 is LGHDT and CDR2 YNNKEL (reference sequence). The CDR3 consists of 15 residues. Trimming cost V 3 bases and J 5 bases, with 14 bases left between them. CDR3 bases: TGTGCCAGCAGCCAGAGTTGGGGGGGGCACAATGAGCAGTTCTTC. This gives the protein CASSQSWGGHNEQFF.

The chain links TRBV6-2 or TRBV6-3 to TRBJ2-1; 8 bases match TRBD1. Germline V CDR1 and CDR2: MNHEY, SVGEGT. Unmatched junction bases numbered 8, after V lost 2 bases and J lost 5 bases. The CDR3 covers 16 residues. CDR3 residues: CASSYAPGGSHNEQFF. In DNA, the CDR3 is TGTGCCAGCAGTTACGCCCCAGGGGGCAGCCACAATGAGCAGTTCTTC.

This chain joins TRBV21-1 and TRBJ1-2; TRBD1 is taken as the D call from the table, unchecked against the DNA. TRBV21-1 is a pseudogene. The length of the CDR3 is 19 residues. In DNA, the CDR3 is TGTGCCAGCAGCTTACACCGATTGGGCCACCGCTCCTTTAACTATGGCTACACCTTC. It codes for CASSLHRLGHRSFNYGYTF.

The rearrangement uses TRBV10-1 and TRBJ1-3; D remains unclear. From germline, CDR1 is WNHNN and CDR2 SYGVQD (reference sequence). V was clipped by 0 bases and J by 4 bases, with 16 bases between them. CDR3 length: 17 amino acids. As DNA, the CDR3 is TGCGCCAGCAGTGAGTCGGGAGGGAAGGTGAGAGGAAACACCATATATTTT. This sequence encodes CASSESGGKVRGNTIYF.

Concerning this clone: Within the sample, other DNA sequences also encode this same CDR3. V and J are TRBV6-2 or TRBV6-3 and TRBJ1-4, with 10 bases fitting TRBD1. The CDR3 runs to 16 residues. Germline V gene lookup returns CDR1 MNHEY and CDR2 SVGEGT. V was clipped by 0 bases and J by 8 bases; unmatched bases: 6. CDR3 DNA: TGTGCCAGCAGTTACTCGAGTGGGACAGGGGTCGAAAAACTGTTTTTT. Protein sequence: CASSYSSGTGVEKLFF.

The chain recombines TRBV7-2 with TRBJ2-1, with 10 bases aligning to TRBD2. CDR1 SGHTA and CDR2 FQGNSA come from the germline V gene. V shed 4 bases, J shed 2 bases, and the junction held 5 bases outside the gene matches. The CDR3 is 16 amino acids. The CDR3 here is CASSSLAGGTYNEQFF. The DNA of the CDR3 is TGTGCCAGCAGCTCCTTAGCGGGGGGCACCTACAATGAGCAGTTCTTC.

This clone appeared a single time. The rearrangement joins TRBV7-2 to TRBJ1-2; 7 bases are a match to TRBD1. Unmatched junction bases numbered 7, after V lost 3 bases and J lost 0 bases. Germline lookup yields CDR1 SGHTA and CDR2 FQGNSA. The CDR3 length is 16 residues. This CDR3 is CASSFGQARANYGYTF. The CDR3 nucleotides are TGTGCCAGCAGCTTTGGACAGGCTCGAGCTAACTATGGCTACACCTTC.

The chain couples TRBV10-3 to TRBJ2-3; perhaps TRBD1 as D (5 bases). Germline CDR1 ENHRY, CDR2 SYGVKD. Trimming took 4 bases from V and 0 from J, leaving 8 bases between them. This CDR3 has 14 residues. The CDR3 here is CAISGQGSTDTQYF. In DNA form, the CDR3 reads TGTGCCATCAGTGGGCAGGGAAGCACAGATACGCAGTATTTT.

This rearrangement joins TRBV5-5 to TRBJ1-2; D gene ambiguous. Trimming took 4 bases from V and 0 from J, leaving 16 bases between them. This CDR3 is built from 16 residues. Germline V gene sequence: CDR1 SGHKS, CDR2 YYEKEE (reference sequence). CDR3 in amino acids: CASSTLFGQTNYGYTF. CDR3 nucleotide sequence: TGTGCCAGCAGCACCTTGTTTGGGCAGACTAACTATGGCTACACCTTC.

The V call is TRBV3-1 (or the pseudogene TRBV3-2), the J call TRBJ1-6; TRBD1 matches at 7 bases. V lost 4 bases to trimming and J lost 5 bases; unmatched junction nucleotides: 11. This CDR3 has 17 amino acids. Per the germline V gene, CDR1 is LGHDT and CDR2 is YNNKEL (reference sequence). The CDR3 region is CASSPGYGDSDNSPLHF. The DNA of the CDR3 is TGTGCCAGCAGCCCTGGGTATGGGGACAGCGATAATTCACCCCTCCACTTT.

This chain connects TRBV6-6 to TRBJ1-6; D is perhaps TRBD1 (6 bases). Germline-derived CDR1 and CDR2 are MNHNY and SVGAGI (reference sequence). The germline V and J ends were trimmed by 6 bases and 7 bases, with 16 bases remaining between them. The length of the CDR3 is 15 residues. The CDR3 coding sequence is TGTGCCAGCAGGGAAGGGCAGGGGTGGAATTCACCCCTCCACTTT. It codes for CASREGQGWNSPLHF.